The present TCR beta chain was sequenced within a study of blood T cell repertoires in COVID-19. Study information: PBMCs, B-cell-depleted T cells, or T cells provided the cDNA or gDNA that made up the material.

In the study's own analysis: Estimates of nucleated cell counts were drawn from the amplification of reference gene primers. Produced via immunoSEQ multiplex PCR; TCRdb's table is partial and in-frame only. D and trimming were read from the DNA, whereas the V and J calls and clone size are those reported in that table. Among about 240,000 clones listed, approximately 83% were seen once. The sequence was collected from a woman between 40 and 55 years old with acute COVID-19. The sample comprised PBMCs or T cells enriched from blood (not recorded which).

The CDR3, as DNA: TGTGCCAGCAGCCACGGGACTAGCGGGAGCGCAGATACGCAGTATTTT. Translated, it gives CASSHGTSGSADTQYF. The V call is TRBV11-1, the J call TRBJ2-3; TRBD2 aligns across 14 bases. The CDR3 sequence is 16 residues long. CDR1 SGHAT and CDR2 FQDESV come from the germline V gene (reference sequence). The V segment lost 5 bases and the J segment 4 bases; nucleotides outside the gene matches: 5.